Each of the 2 T cell receptor beta chains below was sequenced from the same sample in a study of regulatory T cells in long-lasting Graves disease. Indicated time point: persistent/refractory GD, antithyroid drugs over 5 years with positive TRAb. PBMC-derived RNA was used for the TCR library. The TCR beta library used iRepertoire HTBI primers with Arm-PCR amplification of CDR3. TCRdb recomputed calls from the multiplex PCR reads with MiXCR, one row per CDR3 protein. The data contain around 340,000 distinct CDR3 sequences, around a fifth of them singletons. The source material was peripheral blood mononuclear cells (PBMCs), sampled when the disease was refractory, from a patient treated with antithyroid drugs. The receptors derive from a female donor with Graves disease.

The gene calls are TRBV6-2 or TRBV6-3 and TRBJ2-3, with D maybe TRBD1 (6 bases). CDR3 length: 13 residues. Germline CDR1 is MNHEY and CDR2 is SVGEGT. V was trimmed by 5 bases and J by 2 bases, leaving 8 bases between them. The CDR3 loop is CASSRTDTDTQYF. CDR3 DNA: TGTGCCAGCAGTCGGACAGACACAGATACGCAGTATTTT.

This clonotype turned up a few times. The chain is built from TRBV19 and TRBJ1-5, with 8 bases that match TRBD1. The germline V gene has CDR1 LNHDA and CDR2 SQIVND (reference sequence). With V trimmed by 5 bases and J by 2 bases, 5 bases remained unmatched. The CDR3 covers 15 residues. The CDR3 reads CASSRPDRGNQPQHF. In DNA, the CDR3 is TGTGCCAGTAGTCGGCCGGACAGGGGCAATCAGCCCCAGCATTTT.